This T cell receptor (beta chain) was found in a study of T cell responses to AZD1222 COVID-19 vaccine. Overall study: Second-dose timings of about 4 or about 12 weeks were pooled.

V dropped 3 bases and J dropped 7 bases, with 14 bases sitting between them. The CDR3 spans 14 residues. Germline-derived CDR1 and CDR2 are SGHKS and YYEKEE (reference sequence). TCRdb's copy holds only in-frame clones and misses some; the assay was immunoSEQ multiplex PCR. The sample lists around 110,000 clones; roughly 84% were seen once. Study outcomes and limitations: Repertoires were collected only later (after the peak T cell response had occurred). Two AZD1222 doses significantly raised spike-specific TCR breadth and depth over controls. The donors showed a predominance of white British ancestry and of females, with possible underestimation of clonal diversity.

This clone was found once. Its antigen is not identified. The sequence was collected from an adult in good health. This chain links TRBV5-5 with TRBJ1-5; D gene ambiguous. This material consisted of peripheral blood, taken on day 0 of AZD1222 vaccination. The CDR3 bases are TGTGCCAGCAGCTACGAAGGGCAAGGACAGCCCCAGCATTTT. This translates into CASSYEGQGQPQHF. Full variable domain (missing parts from reference TRBV5-5 and TRBJ1-5): DAGVTQSPTHLIKTRGQQVTLRCSPISGHKSVSWYQQVLGQGPQFIFQYYEKEERGRGNFPDRFSARQFPNYSSELNVNALLLGDSALYLCASSYEGQGQPQHFGDGTRLSIL.